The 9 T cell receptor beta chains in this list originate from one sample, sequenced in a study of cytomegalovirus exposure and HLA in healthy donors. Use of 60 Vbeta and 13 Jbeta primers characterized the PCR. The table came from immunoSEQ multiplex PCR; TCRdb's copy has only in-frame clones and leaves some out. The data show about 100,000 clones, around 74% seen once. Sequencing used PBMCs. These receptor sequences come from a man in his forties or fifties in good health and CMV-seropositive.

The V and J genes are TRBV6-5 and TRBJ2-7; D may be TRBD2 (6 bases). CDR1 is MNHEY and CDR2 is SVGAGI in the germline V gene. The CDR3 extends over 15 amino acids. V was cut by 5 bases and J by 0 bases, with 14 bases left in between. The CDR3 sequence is CASSPSGRISYEQYF. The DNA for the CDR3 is TGTGCCAGCAGTCCCTCGGGGAGGATCTCCTACGAGCAGTACTTC.

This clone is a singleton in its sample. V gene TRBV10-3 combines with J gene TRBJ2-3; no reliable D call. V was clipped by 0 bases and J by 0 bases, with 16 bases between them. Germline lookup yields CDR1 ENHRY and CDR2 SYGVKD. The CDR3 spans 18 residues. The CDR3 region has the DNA TGTGCCATCAGTGAGTCACCGGGTGAGGTCCCCAGCACAGATACGCAGTATTTT. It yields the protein CAISESPGEVPSTDTQYF.

The CDR3 sequence: CASSLKGTSGGAGTDTQYF. The CDR3 region has the DNA TGCGCCAGCAGCTTGAAGGGGACTAGCGGGGGGGCGGGGACAGATACGCAGTATTTT. The chain joins TRBV5-1 to TRBJ2-3; TRBD2 agrees at 16 bases. Germline V gives CDR1 SGHRS, CDR2 YFSETQ. J was trimmed by 3 bases and V by 1 base; bases with no gene match: 8. This CDR3 spans 19 amino acids.

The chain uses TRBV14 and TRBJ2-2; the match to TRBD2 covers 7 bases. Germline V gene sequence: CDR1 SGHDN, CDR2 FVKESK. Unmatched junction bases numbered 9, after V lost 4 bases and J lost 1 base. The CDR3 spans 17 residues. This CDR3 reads CASSPRPPSGNTGELFF. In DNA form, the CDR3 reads TGTGCCAGCAGCCCCCGCCCCCCTAGCGGGAACACCGGGGAGCTGTTTTTT.

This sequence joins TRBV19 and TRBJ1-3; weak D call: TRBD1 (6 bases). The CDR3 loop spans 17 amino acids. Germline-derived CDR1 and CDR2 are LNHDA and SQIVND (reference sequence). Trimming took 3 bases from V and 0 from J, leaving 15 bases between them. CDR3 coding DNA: TGTGCCAGTAGTATGTTCTACAGGGCTACCTCTGGAAACACCATATATTTT. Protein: CASSMFYRATSGNTIYF.

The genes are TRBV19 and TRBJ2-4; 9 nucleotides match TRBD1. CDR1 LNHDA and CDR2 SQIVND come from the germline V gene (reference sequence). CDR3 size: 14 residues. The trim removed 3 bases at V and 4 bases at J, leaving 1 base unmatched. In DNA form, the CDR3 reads TGTGCCAGTAGTATTGGGACAGGGAAAAACATTCAGTACTTC. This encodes CASSIGTGKNIQYF.

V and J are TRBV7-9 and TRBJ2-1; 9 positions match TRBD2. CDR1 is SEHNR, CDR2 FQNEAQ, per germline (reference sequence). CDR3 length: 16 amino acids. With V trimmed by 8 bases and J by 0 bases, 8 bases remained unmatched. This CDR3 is CASPSGTQSSYNEQFF. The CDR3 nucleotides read TGTGCCAGCCCTAGCGGGACCCAGAGCTCCTACAATGAGCAGTTCTTC.

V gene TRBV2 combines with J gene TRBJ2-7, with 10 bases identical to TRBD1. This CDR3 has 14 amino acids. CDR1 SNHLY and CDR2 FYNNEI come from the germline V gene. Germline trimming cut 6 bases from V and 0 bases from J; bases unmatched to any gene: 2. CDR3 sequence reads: CASRGQGISYEQYF. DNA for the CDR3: TGTGCCAGCAGGGGACAGGGGATCTCCTACGAGCAGTACTTC.

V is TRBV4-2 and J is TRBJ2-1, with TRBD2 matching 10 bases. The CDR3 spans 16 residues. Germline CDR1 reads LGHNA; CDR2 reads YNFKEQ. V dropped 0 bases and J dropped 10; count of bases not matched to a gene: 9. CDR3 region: CASSQDASGGAGEQFF. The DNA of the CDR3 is TGTGCCAGCAGCCAAGATGCGAGCGGGGGGGCCGGGGAGCAGTTCTTC.